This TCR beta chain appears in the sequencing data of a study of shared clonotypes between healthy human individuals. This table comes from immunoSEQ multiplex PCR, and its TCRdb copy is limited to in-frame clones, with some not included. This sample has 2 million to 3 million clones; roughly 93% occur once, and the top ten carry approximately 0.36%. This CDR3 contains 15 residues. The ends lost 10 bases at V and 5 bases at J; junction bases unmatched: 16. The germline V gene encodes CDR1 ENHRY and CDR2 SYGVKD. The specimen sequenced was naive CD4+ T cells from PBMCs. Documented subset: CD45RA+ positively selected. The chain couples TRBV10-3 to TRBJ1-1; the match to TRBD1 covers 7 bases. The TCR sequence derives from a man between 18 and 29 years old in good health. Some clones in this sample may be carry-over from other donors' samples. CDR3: CATRQGVSAETEAFF. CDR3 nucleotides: TGTGCCACGCGACAGGGTGTGAGCGCGGAGACTGAAGCTTTCTTT.